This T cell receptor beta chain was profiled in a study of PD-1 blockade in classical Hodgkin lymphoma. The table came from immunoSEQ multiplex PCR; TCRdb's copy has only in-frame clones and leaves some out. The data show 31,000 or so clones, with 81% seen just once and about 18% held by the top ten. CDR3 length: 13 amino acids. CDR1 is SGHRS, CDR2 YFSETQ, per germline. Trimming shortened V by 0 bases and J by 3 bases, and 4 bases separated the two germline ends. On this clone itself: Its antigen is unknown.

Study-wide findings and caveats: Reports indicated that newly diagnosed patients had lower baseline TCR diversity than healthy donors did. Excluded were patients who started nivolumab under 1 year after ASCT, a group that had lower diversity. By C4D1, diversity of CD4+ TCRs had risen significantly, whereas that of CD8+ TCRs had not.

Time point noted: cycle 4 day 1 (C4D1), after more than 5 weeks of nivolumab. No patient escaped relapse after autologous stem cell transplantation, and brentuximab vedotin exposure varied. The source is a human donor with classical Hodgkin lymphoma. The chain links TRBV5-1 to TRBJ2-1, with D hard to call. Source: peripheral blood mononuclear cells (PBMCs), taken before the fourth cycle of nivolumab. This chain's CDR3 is CASSLGSYNEQFF. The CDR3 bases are TGCGCCAGCAGCTTGGGTAGCTACAATGAGCAGTTCTTC. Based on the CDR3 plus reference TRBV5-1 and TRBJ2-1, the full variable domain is KAGVTQTPRYLIKTRGQQVTLSCSPISGHRSVSWYQQTPGQGLQFLFEYFSETQRNKGNFPGRFSGRQFSNSRSEMNVSTLELGDSALYLCASSLGSYNEQFFGPGTRLTVL.